One sample yielded the 24 T cell receptor beta chains listed below, sequenced in a study of blood T cell repertoires in COVID-19. Sequencing was performed with immunoSEQ multiplex PCR; in TCRdb, only in-frame clones are kept and a portion is missing. The data show tens of thousands of clones, over 90% seen once. The sample comprised peripheral blood. Source of these receptors: a human donor in a cohort sampled during active COVID-19.

This chain links TRBV24-1 with TRBJ2-3; D is unresolved. CDR1 and CDR2 from the germline V gene are KGHDR and SFDVKD. This CDR3 comprises 17 residues. V gave up 12 bases and J gave up 0 bases, with 24 bases separating them. The CDR3 bases are TGTGCCGCGCGGTTCCTCGATTTAAGTACTAGCACAGATACGCAGTATTTT. Protein product: CAARFLDLSTSTDTQYF.

CDR3 DNA: TGTGCCAGCCAAACCCAATTGACAGCTGAAGCTTTCTTT. This sequence encodes CASQTQLTAEAFF. This sequence joins TRBV6-5 and TRBJ1-1; D is perhaps TRBD1 (5 bases). Germline CDR1 MNHEY, CDR2 SVGAGI. The length of the CDR3 is 13 residues. V shed 8 bases and J shed 6 bases, with 16 bases lying between them.

The chain recombines TRBV24-1 with TRBJ1-1; D possibly corresponds to TRBD1 (5 bases). The CDR3 runs to 14 residues. CDR1 and CDR2 from the germline V gene are KGHDR and SFDVKD. The ends were cut back, 6 bases at V and 4 bases at J, with 14 bases in the middle. Written as DNA, the CDR3 is TGTGCCACCAGTTCACCTCAGGGCCCCACTGAAGCTTTCTTT. Protein product: CATSSPQGPTEAFF.

V usage is TRBV7-3 and J usage is TRBJ2-5; TRBD2 aligns across 13 bases. The germline V gene has CDR1 SGHTA and CDR2 FQGTGA. V shed 1 base, J shed 5 bases, and the junction held 7 bases outside the gene matches. The CDR3 runs to 17 residues. CDR3 bases: TGTGCCAGCAGCTTAATAGGCGGGACTAGCGGGAAGGAGACCCAGTACTTC. It yields the protein CASSLIGGTSGKETQYF.

The chain carries TRBV27 and TRBJ2-7; D remains ambiguous. V shed 6 bases and J shed 0 bases, with 9 bases lying between them. This CDR3 is 13 amino acids long. The V gene's germline CDR1 is MNHEY and CDR2 SMNVEV (reference sequence). Here the CDR3 DNA reads TGTGCCAGCAGGTTAGGCAGCTCCTACGAGCAGTACTTC. This gives the protein CASRLGSSYEQYF.

V usage is TRBV7-8 and J usage is TRBJ1-1; D is ambiguous. The CDR3 covers 13 residues. From germline, CDR1 is SGHVS and CDR2 FQNEAQ. V gave up 5 bases and J gave up 0 bases, with 7 bases separating them. CDR3 region: CASSRSMNTEAFF. The CDR3 DNA sequence: TGTGCCAGCAGCCGCTCTATGAACACTGAAGCTTTCTTT.

V is TRBV30 and J is TRBJ1-2; 9 nucleotides line up with TRBD1. J was trimmed by 8 bases and V by 0 bases; bases with no gene match: 7. Germline-derived CDR1 and CDR2 are GTSNPN and SVGIG (reference sequence). The CDR3 has 14 residues. CDR3 bases: TGTGCCTGGAGTGTAGTACAGGGGGCCCGAGGCTACACCTTC. It yields the protein CAWSVVQGARGYTF.

The rearrangement uses TRBV3-1 (or the pseudogene TRBV3-2) and TRBJ1-4; D is possibly TRBD1 (5 bases). In germline, CDR1 is LGHDT, CDR2 YNNKEL (reference sequence). V was shortened by 4 bases and J by 6 bases, with 9 bases between the two germline ends. The CDR3 sequence is 13 residues long. CDR3 residues: CASSRRQYEKLFF. The CDR3 region has the DNA TGTGCCAGCAGCCGACGACAGTATGAAAAACTGTTTTTT.

J is TRBJ1-4 and V is TRBV9; 10 bases agree with TRBD1. CDR1 and CDR2 from the germline V gene are SGDLS and YYNGEE. The ends lost 0 bases at V and 7 bases at J; junction bases unmatched: 6. The CDR3 spans 16 residues. The CDR3 DNA reads as TGTGCCAGCAGCGTAGCCCGACAGGGGGCGGGTGAAAAACTGTTTTTT. This gives the protein CASSVARQGAGEKLFF.

The rearrangement links TRBV4-1 to TRBJ1-2; possible D gene TRBD1, 5 bases. Germline lookup yields CDR1 MGHRA and CDR2 YSYEKL. CDR3 size: 15 residues. V lost 0 bases and J lost 2, with 10 bases in between. This CDR3 is CASSQDGAGNYGYTF. Written as DNA, the CDR3 is TGCGCCAGCAGCCAAGATGGGGCGGGAAACTATGGCTACACCTTC.

The CDR3 nucleotides read TGTGCCAGCTATCAGGGGGCGCATGGCTACACCTTC. Protein sequence: CASYQGAHGYTF. V gene TRBV16 combines with J gene TRBJ1-2, with TRBD1 matching over 8 bases. CDR3 length: 12 residues. The V segment lost 8 bases and the J segment 6 bases; nucleotides outside the gene matches: 5. The germline gives CDR1 KGHSY, CDR2 FQNENV.

The chain employs TRBV4-3 and TRBJ2-3; 7 nucleotides match TRBD2. Per the germline V gene, CDR1 is LGHNA and CDR2 is YSLEER. CDR3 length: 15 residues. V lost 3 bases and J lost 2; bases outside the gene matches: 5. CDR3 sequence reads: CASSQRETATDTQYF. CDR3 bases: TGCGCCAGCAGCCAGCGGGAGACAGCCACAGATACGCAGTATTTT.

The chain couples TRBV7-2 to TRBJ1-6, with D perhaps matching TRBD1 (6 bases). CDR1 and CDR2 from the germline V gene are SGHTA and FQGNSA. This CDR3 has 12 residues. Trimming removed 6 bases from V and 13 bases from J, with 13 bases in between. The CDR3 spells CASSSTGLPLHF. The CDR3 bases are TGTGCCAGCAGTTCGACAGGCCTCCCCCTCCACTTT.

This clone is medium-sized within its sample. This chain connects TRBV4-2 to TRBJ2-2; the D gene is possibly TRBD2 (5 bases). V was shortened by 4 bases and J by 5 bases, with 14 bases between the two germline ends. Germline V CDR1 and CDR2: LGHNA, YNFKEQ. The CDR3 totals 15 residues. The CDR3 region is CASSRLDRETGELFF. CDR3 bases: TGTGCCAGCAGCCGGTTGGACCGGGAAACCGGGGAGCTGTTTTTT.

The rearrangement uses TRBV10-3 and TRBJ2-1, with 8 nucleotides matching TRBD1. Germline loops: CDR1 ENHRY, CDR2 SYGVKD. After removal of 7 bases from V and 8 bases from J, the junction contained 10 bases not matched to a gene. The CDR3 extends over 14 amino acids. CDR3 in DNA: TGTGCCATCACCCCGGACAGGGCCCACGATGAGCAGTTCTTC. It encodes CAITPDRAHDEQFF.

This chain uses TRBV9 with TRBJ2-1, with TRBD2 identical over 11 bases. This CDR3 is built from 18 residues. The germline V gene has CDR1 SGDLS and CDR2 YYNGEE. Trimming removed 2 bases from V and 4 bases from J; junction bases left unmatched: 11. The CDR3 spells CASSVNSGTSGLYNEQFF. As DNA, the CDR3 is TGTGCCAGCAGCGTTAACTCCGGGACTAGCGGTTTATACAATGAGCAGTTCTTC.

This clone came up once. The chain couples TRBV30 to TRBJ1-4; D possibly corresponds to TRBD1 (5 bases). CDR1 and CDR2 from the germline V gene are GTSNPN and SVGIG (reference sequence). The length of the CDR3 is 16 residues. Trimming took off 0 bases at V and 5 bases at J, with 16 bases between the two ends. The CDR3 here is CAWSVVGSGQNEKLFF. In DNA, the CDR3 is TGTGCCTGGAGTGTCGTGGGTTCAGGGCAAAATGAAAAACTGTTTTTT.

The chain combines TRBV11-2 with TRBJ1-1; D is ambiguous. This CDR3 has 12 amino acids. The V gene lost 6 bases and the J gene lost 1 base, with 6 bases spanning the gap. Germline V gives CDR1 SGHAT, CDR2 FQNNGV. The CDR3 here is CASSPGNTEAFF. The CDR3 DNA is TGTGCCAGCAGTCCGGGGAACACTGAAGCTTTCTTT.

The rearrangement links TRBV18 to TRBJ1-1; the D gene is possibly TRBD1 (5 bases). Germline V lookup: CDR1 KGHSH, CDR2 LQKENI. The V end lost 3 bases, the J end lost 1 base, and 6 bases lay between the germline ends. The CDR3 spans 13 residues. CDR3: CASSPGGNTEAFF. CDR3 bases: TGTGCCAGCTCACCCGGGGGGAACACTGAAGCTTTCTTT.

The rearrangement links TRBV28 to TRBJ1-3, with D maybe TRBD1 (5 bases). Germline V gene sequence: CDR1 MDHEN, CDR2 SYDVKM. Between the trimmed V and J ends, which lost 3 bases and 4 bases, there was a span of 16 bases. This CDR3 spans 16 amino acids. DNA of the CDR3: TGTGCCAGCAGTTTCGGCATGGTGACAGCAGGAAACACCATATATTTT. Residues: CASSFGMVTAGNTIYF.

The chain recombines TRBV28 with TRBJ2-1, with unresolved D. Germline CDR1 and CDR2: MDHEN and SYDVKM. The V and J ends lost 3 bases and 3 bases respectively, with 9 bases between them. The CDR3 is 14 amino acids. The CDR3 reads CASSFTEYYNEQFF. CDR3 sequence (DNA): TGTGCCAGCAGTTTTACAGAATACTACAATGAGCAGTTCTTC.

The V and J genes are TRBV6-5 and TRBJ1-5; 8 bases agree with TRBD1. V was clipped by 6 bases and J by 6 bases; unmatched bases: 7. The CDR3 totals 14 residues. Per germline, CDR1 MNHEY and CDR2 SVGAGI. In DNA form, the CDR3 reads TGTGCCAGCAGACCGACAGGGGAAAGTCAGCCCCAGCATTTT. It specifies CASRPTGESQPQHF.

This clone has only a few counts. The V gene is TRBV25-1, the J gene TRBJ1-2, with 9 nucleotides matching TRBD1. CDR3 length: 14 amino acids. J gave up 6 bases and V 5 bases, and 7 bases lay outside the gene matches. Germline-derived CDR1 and CDR2 are MGHDK and SYGVNS. In nucleotides, the CDR3 is TGTGCCAGCAGTTTGGGACAGGGTTTTAATGGCTACACCTTC. Protein product: CASSLGQGFNGYTF.

The CDR3 DNA sequence: TGTGCCAGCAGTGACCCCGGGAATTCACCCCTCCACTTT. Protein sequence: CASSDPGNSPLHF. J is TRBJ1-6 and V is TRBV25-1; D unresolved. Germline CDR1 and CDR2: MGHDK and SYGVNS. The CDR3 consists of 13 residues. The V end was cut by 3 bases, the J end by 7 bases, with 7 bases between.